The rows below give T cell receptor beta chains drawn from one sample of a study of T cell changes during pregnancy in multiple sclerosis. Libraries were prepared by immunoSEQ multiplex PCR; TCRdb keeps only in-frame clonotypes and omits some of them. The table shows tens of thousands of clones, with 85% to 95% occurring only once. The sequenced sample was peripheral blood, obtained in the third trimester of pregnancy. Receptors were obtained from a female donor in good health, enrolled as a control in a pregnancy study. Both conserved end residues are part of each CDR3. Fields, in order: J gene, V gene, D gene, clone size, CDR3 protein, CDR3 DNA. The D gene is left open where the match is weak. A row's size may be missing; if present it is once, few, many or a size class.

J gene: TRBJ2-2
V gene: TRBV28
D gene: TRBD2
clone size: .
CDR3 protein: CASSRLARNTGELFF
CDR3 DNA: TGTGCCAGCAGCCGACTAGCCCGGAACACCGGGGAGCTGTTTTTT

J gene: TRBJ2-7
V gene: TRBV19
D gene: .
clone size: .
CDR3 protein: CASAASPYEQYF
CDR3 DNA: TGTGCCAGTGCCGCGTCCCCCTACGAGCAGTACTTC

J gene: TRBJ2-7
V gene: TRBV11-2
D gene: TRBD1
clone size: .
CDR3 protein: CASSPGVQGDEQYF
CDR3 DNA: TGTGCCAGCAGCCCCGGGGTTCAGGGGGACGAGCAGTACTTC

J gene: TRBJ1-5
V gene: TRBV5-4
D gene: .
clone size: .
CDR3 protein: CASSRRGDGQPQHF
CDR3 DNA: TGTGCCAGCAGCCGGCGGGGGGATGGACAGCCCCAGCATTTT

J gene: TRBJ1-1
V gene: TRBV27
D gene: TRBD1
clone size: .
CDR3 protein: CASSLLRQGVTNTEAFF
CDR3 DNA: TGTGCCAGCAGTTTATTGAGACAGGGGGTTACGAACACTGAAGCTTTCTTT

J gene: TRBJ2-2
V gene: TRBV29-1
D gene: .
clone size: .
CDR3 protein: CSVTGANTGELFF
CDR3 DNA: TGCAGCGTTACGGGGGCGAACACCGGGGAGCTGTTTTTT

J gene: TRBJ1-5
V gene: TRBV4-3
D gene: .
clone size: .
CDR3 protein: CASSQDRGLGQPQHF
CDR3 DNA: TGCGCCAGCAGCCAAGATCGAGGGTTAGGACAGCCCCAGCATTTT

J gene: TRBJ2-3
V gene: TRBV9
D gene: .
clone size: once
CDR3 protein: CASSVGGTDTQYF
CDR3 DNA: TGTGCCAGCAGCGTAGGCGGCACAGATACGCAGTATTTT

J gene: TRBJ2-4
V gene: TRBV19
D gene: TRBD1
clone size: .
CDR3 protein: CASSPGTGGRNIQYF
CDR3 DNA: TGTGCCAGTAGCCCTGGGACAGGGGGCAGGAACATTCAGTACTTC

J gene: TRBJ1-6
V gene: TRBV6-5
D gene: .
clone size: once
CDR3 protein: CASSYAGGDNSPLHF
CDR3 DNA: TGTGCCAGCAGTTACGCGGGGGGTGATAATTCACCCCTCCACTTT